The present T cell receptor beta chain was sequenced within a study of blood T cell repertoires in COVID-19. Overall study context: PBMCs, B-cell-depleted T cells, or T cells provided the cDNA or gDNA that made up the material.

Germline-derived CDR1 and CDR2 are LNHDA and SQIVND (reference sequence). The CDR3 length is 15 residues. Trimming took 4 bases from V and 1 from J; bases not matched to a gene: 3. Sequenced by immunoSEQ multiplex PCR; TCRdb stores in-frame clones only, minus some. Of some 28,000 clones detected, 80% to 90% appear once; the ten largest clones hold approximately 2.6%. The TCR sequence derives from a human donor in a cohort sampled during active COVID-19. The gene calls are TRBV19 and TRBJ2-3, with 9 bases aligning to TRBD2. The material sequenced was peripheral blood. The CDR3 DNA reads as TGTGCCAGTAGTACTCTAGCGGGGCGCACAGATACGCAGTATTTT. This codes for CASSTLAGRTDTQYF.